The rows below give T cell receptor beta chains drawn from one sample of a study of cytomegalovirus exposure and HLA in healthy donors. TCRdb's table, derived via immunoSEQ multiplex PCR, lists solely in-frame clones and lacks some. The table lists roughly 200,000 clones, about four fifths of them singletons, with about 3.1% in the top ten. The sample consisted of PBMCs. These receptors were collected from a female donor in good health and CMV-seronegative. Each CDR3 is given with its conserved first and last residue. The order of the fields is V gene, J gene, clone size, D gene, CDR3 DNA, CDR3 protein. A D gene is named only where the DNA matches it firmly. Clone size is given for some rows only: seen once, a few or many times, or a class if the clone is expanded.

v_gene: TRBV7-9; j_gene: TRBJ2-2; abundance: .; d_gene: TRBD1; CDR3nt: TGTTCCAGCAGCTTATCGTCCGGGACAGGGGATATTCCCGGGGAGCTGTTTTTT; CDR3aa: CSSSLSSGTGDIPGELFF
v_gene: TRBV7-7; j_gene: TRBJ2-2; abundance: .; d_gene: TRBD2; CDR3nt: TGTGCTAGCAGTAAGTCAGCGGGACTGAACACCGGGGAGCTGTTTTTT; CDR3aa: CASSKSAGLNTGELFF
v_gene: TRBV5-1; j_gene: TRBJ1-1; abundance: .; d_gene: .; CDR3nt: TGCGCCAGCAGTGCACAGGGTGACACTGAAGCTTTCTTT; CDR3aa: CASSAQGDTEAFF
v_gene: TRBV7-8; j_gene: TRBJ1-1; abundance: .; d_gene: .; CDR3nt: TGTGCCAGCAGCTCGAAATCCCTGGCAGGGACTGAAGCTTTCTTT; CDR3aa: CASSSKSLAGTEAFF
v_gene: TRBV7-2; j_gene: TRBJ2-1; abundance: .; d_gene: TRBD2; CDR3nt: TGTGCCAGCAGCATTAGCGGGAGGCTAAATGAGCAGTTCTTC; CDR3aa: CASSISGRLNEQFF
v_gene: TRBV5-1; j_gene: TRBJ2-5; abundance: .; d_gene: .; CDR3nt: TGCGCCAGCAGCTCCACTGGGGGGCAAGAGACCCAGTACTTC; CDR3aa: CASSSTGGQETQYF
v_gene: TRBV18; j_gene: TRBJ1-2; abundance: few; d_gene: .; CDR3nt: TGTGCCAGCTCACCACAAATAGAGTTACTTCATCCGGGCTATGGCTACACCTTC; CDR3aa: CASSPQIELLHPGYGYTF
v_gene: TRBV10-3; j_gene: TRBJ2-7; abundance: few; d_gene: .; CDR3nt: TGTGCCATCAGTGAGTCACATGACGAGCAGTACTTC; CDR3aa: CAISESHDEQYF
v_gene: TRBV2; j_gene: TRBJ2-7; abundance: .; d_gene: TRBD2; CDR3nt: TGTGCCAGCAGTGAAGCAGCGGGGGGCGCGAGCCACGAGCAGTACTTC; CDR3aa: CASSEAAGGASHEQYF
v_gene: TRBV27; j_gene: TRBJ2-1; abundance: .; d_gene: .; CDR3nt: TGTGCCAGCAGTTATGCGTTACGGTACAATGAGCAGTTCTTC; CDR3aa: CASSYALRYNEQFF
v_gene: TRBV2; j_gene: TRBJ2-7; abundance: .; d_gene: .; CDR3nt: TGTGCCAGCAGTGAATTCTACGAGCAGTACTTC; CDR3aa: CASSEFYEQYF
v_gene: TRBV11-2; j_gene: TRBJ2-1; abundance: .; d_gene: TRBD2; CDR3nt: TGTGCCAGCTCCAGGACTAGCGTGAGGTCCTACAATGAGCAGTTCTTC; CDR3aa: CASSRTSVRSYNEQFF
v_gene: TRBV6-6; j_gene: TRBJ2-7; abundance: few; d_gene: TRBD1; CDR3nt: TGTGCCAGCAGCCATTGGACAGGCTCCTACGAGCAGTACTTC; CDR3aa: CASSHWTGSYEQYF
v_gene: TRBV19; j_gene: TRBJ1-1; abundance: once; d_gene: .; CDR3nt: TGTGCCAGTAGTCGTCTAGTGAACACTGAAGCTTTCTTT; CDR3aa: CASSRLVNTEAFF
v_gene: TRBV11-3; j_gene: TRBJ1-1; abundance: .; d_gene: .; CDR3nt: TGTGCCAGCAGCTTAGGGGGCAGGGTGAACACTGAAGCTTTCTTT; CDR3aa: CASSLGGRVNTEAFF
v_gene: TRBV28; j_gene: TRBJ2-7; abundance: .; d_gene: .; CDR3nt: TGTGCCAGCGAGACTCCTCGCGGGTTCTCCTACGAGCAGTACTTC; CDR3aa: CASETPRGFSYEQYF
v_gene: TRBV10-3; j_gene: TRBJ2-1; abundance: .; d_gene: .; CDR3nt: TGTGCCATCAGCAGCGGCAGCAAGAACAATGAGCAGTTCTTC; CDR3aa: CAISSGSKNNEQFF
v_gene: TRBV2; j_gene: TRBJ2-7; abundance: .; d_gene: .; CDR3nt: TGTGCCAGCAGAATCCCCGGGGGTCAGGGATACGAGCAGTACTTC; CDR3aa: CASRIPGGQGYEQYF
v_gene: TRBV6-5; j_gene: TRBJ2-3; abundance: .; d_gene: .; CDR3nt: TGTGCCACCTGGGGCGCAGGGACAGATACGCAGTATTTT; CDR3aa: CATWGAGTDTQYF
v_gene: TRBV30; j_gene: TRBJ1-2; abundance: .; d_gene: .; CDR3nt: TGTGCCTACTGGTGGGTGGAGGTAAACTATGGCTACACCTTC; CDR3aa: CAYWWVEVNYGYTF
v_gene: TRBV6-1; j_gene: TRBJ1-1; abundance: .; d_gene: .; CDR3nt: TGTGCCAGCAGTGCGGTTTCGGGGACTGAAGCTTTCTTT; CDR3aa: CASSAVSGTEAFF
v_gene: TRBV2; j_gene: TRBJ2-1; abundance: few; d_gene: .; CDR3nt: TGTGCCAGCAGGGAAATGAGGGAGCAGTTCTTC; CDR3aa: CASREMREQFF
v_gene: TRBV7-9; j_gene: TRBJ1-5; abundance: .; d_gene: .; CDR3nt: TGTGCCAGCAGCGCCCTCGGAGATCAGCCCCAGCATTTT; CDR3aa: CASSALGDQPQHF
v_gene: TRBV6-6; j_gene: TRBJ1-5; abundance: .; d_gene: .; CDR3nt: TGTGCCAGCAGTTACCCCGAGGGCAATCAGCCCCAGCATTTT; CDR3aa: CASSYPEGNQPQHF
v_gene: TRBV4-1; j_gene: TRBJ2-1; abundance: .; d_gene: TRBD2; CDR3nt: TGCGCCAGCAGCCAAGGGAGCGGGAGTGTCGACAATGAGCAGTTCTTC; CDR3aa: CASSQGSGSVDNEQFF
v_gene: TRBV19; j_gene: TRBJ1-6; abundance: .; d_gene: .; CDR3nt: TGTGCCAGTAGTACAACAGGGATGGTGGGCTATAATTCACCCCTCCACTTT; CDR3aa: CASSTTGMVGYNSPLHF